This T cell receptor (beta chain) was recorded in a study of response to subunit inactivated influenza vaccine. This clonotype was picked up a small number of times. Its antigen is unknown. Each CDR3 protein gets one entry after TCRdb re-called the RT-PCR reads with MiXCR. The table lists about 650,000 distinct CDR3 sequences, around a sixth of them singletons. Study results and limitations: Authors suggested few new T cells are recruited by each seasonal influenza vaccination.

The CDR3 extends over 14 amino acids. CDR1 is MNHEY, CDR2 SVGAGI, per germline. Trimming removed 0 bases from V and 5 bases from J, with 8 bases in between. The specimen was PBMCs from blood, collected 12 days after vaccination. V usage is TRBV6-5 and J usage is TRBJ2-1; D uncertain. The clonotype was recovered from a man over 45 who received an inactivated influenza vaccine. CDR3 loop: CASSYSEGNNEQFF. The CDR3 region has the DNA TGTGCCAGCAGTTACTCAGAAGGGAACAATGAGCAGTTCTTC.